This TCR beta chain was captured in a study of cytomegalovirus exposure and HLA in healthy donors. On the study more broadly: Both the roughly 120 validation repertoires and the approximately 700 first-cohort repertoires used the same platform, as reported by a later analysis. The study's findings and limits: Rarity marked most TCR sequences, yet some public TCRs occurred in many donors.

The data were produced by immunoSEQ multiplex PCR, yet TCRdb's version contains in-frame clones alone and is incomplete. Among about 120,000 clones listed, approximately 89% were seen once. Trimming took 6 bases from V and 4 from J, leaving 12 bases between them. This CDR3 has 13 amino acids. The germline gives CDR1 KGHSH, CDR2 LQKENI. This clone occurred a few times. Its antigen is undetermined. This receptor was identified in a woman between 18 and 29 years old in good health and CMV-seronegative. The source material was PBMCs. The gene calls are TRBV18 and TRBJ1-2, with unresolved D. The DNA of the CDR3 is TGTGCCAGCTCGCCTACCCGCGGCTATGGCTACACCTTC. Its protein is CASSPTRGYGYTF. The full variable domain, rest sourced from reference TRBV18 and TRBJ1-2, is NAGVMQNPRHLVRRRGQEARLRCSPMKGHSHVYWYRQLPEEGLKFMVYLQKENIIDESGMPKERFSAEFPKEGPSILRIQQVVRGDSAAYFCASSPTRGYGYTFGSGTRLTVV.